This T cell receptor (beta chain) was captured in a study of early T cells in non-severe SARS-CoV-2 infection. This clonotype appeared once. TCRdb reanalysed the 5' RACE reads using MiXCR and keeps one entry per CDR3 protein. Here the sample spans over 95,000 distinct CDR3 sequences, around 17% being singletons. Per germline, CDR1 SGHNT and CDR2 YENEEA. J lost 7 bases, V lost 4 bases, and 12 bases had no gene match. The CDR3 totals 17 residues. Sequenced sample: whole blood. The clonotype comes from an adult who was a healthcare worker with PCR-confirmed SARS-CoV-2 infection or an uninfected control (not recorded which). J is TRBJ2-1 and V is TRBV11-3; 11 bases are a match to TRBD2. CDR3 sequence reads: CASSSSALAGEYNEQFF. The DNA of the CDR3 is TGTGCCAGCAGCTCCTCCGCACTAGCGGGAGAATATAATGAGCAGTTCTTC.